The 18 T cell receptor beta chains below come from one sample, sequenced in a study of blood T cell repertoires in COVID-19. Sequenced by immunoSEQ multiplex PCR; TCRdb stores in-frame clones only, minus some. Of about 64,000 clones listed, approximately 85% are singletons. The material sequenced was peripheral blood. These receptors originate from a human donor in a cohort sampled during active COVID-19.

This clone has just a few counts. The chain has TRBV19 and TRBJ2-5, with TRBD1 matching over 10 bases. The CDR3 loop spans 19 amino acids. With V trimmed by 8 bases and J by 3 bases, 21 bases remained unmatched. From germline, CDR1 is LNHDA and CDR2 SQIVND (reference sequence). DNA for the CDR3: TGTGCCAGTTCAGAACGGACCGGGACAGGGGTCTCCCCCAAAGAGACCCAGTACTTC. Protein product: CASSERTGTGVSPKETQYF.

The rearrangement joins TRBV5-4 to TRBJ2-2; a weak D match, TRBD2 (5 bases). V lost 4 bases and J lost 4, with 11 bases in between. The CDR3 is 14 amino acids. Germline V gene sequence: CDR1 SGHNT, CDR2 YYREEE (reference sequence). The CDR3 spells CASSPPRGTGELFF. As DNA, the CDR3 is TGTGCCAGCAGCCCGCCCCGGGGCACCGGGGAGCTGTTTTTT.

This rearrangement joins TRBV3-1 (or the pseudogene TRBV3-2) to TRBJ2-3; 8 bases agree with TRBD2. The germline V gene has CDR1 LGHDT and CDR2 YNNKEL (reference sequence). The CDR3 contains 13 residues. V gave up 8 bases and J gave up 5 bases; unmatched junction bases: 6. The CDR3 loop reads CASRPSGLDTQYF. The CDR3 bases are TGTGCCAGCCGTCCTAGCGGGTTAGATACGCAGTATTTT.

The DNA for the CDR3 is TGCGCCAGCAGCCCCCAGCACGAGGTTCAGCCCCAGCATTTT. Amino acid sequence: CASSPQHEVQPQHF. The rearrangement uses TRBV4-1 and TRBJ1-5, with unresolved D. The germline gives CDR1 MGHRA, CDR2 YSYEKL. V shed 4 bases and J shed 6 bases, with 13 bases lying between them. The CDR3 covers 14 residues.

This clone was seen once. V and J are TRBV5-8 and TRBJ2-7, with D hard to call. V was clipped by 1 base and J by 0 bases, with 11 bases between them. This CDR3 contains 15 residues. Germline V lookup: CDR1 SGHTS, CDR2 YDEGEE. Written as DNA, the CDR3 is TGTGCCAGCAGCTTGCACGTCTCGAGCTCCTACGAGCAGTACTTC. Amino acid sequence: CASSLHVSSSYEQYF.

This clone was detected only a few times. V gene TRBV11-2 combines with J gene TRBJ2-4; D perhaps matches TRBD1 (6 bases). The CDR3 runs 15 residues. Germline loops: CDR1 SGHAT, CDR2 FQNNGV. V shed 5 bases and J shed 0 bases, with 11 bases lying between them. The CDR3 loop is CASSRQAGAKNIQYF. The CDR3 region has the DNA TGTGCCAGCAGCCGACAGGCTGGAGCCAAAAACATTCAGTACTTC.

The chain employs TRBV5-8 and TRBJ1-1, with 9 bases that match TRBD1. The CDR3 is made up of 15 amino acids. V lost 3 bases to trimming and J lost 0 bases; unmatched junction nucleotides: 3. Germline V gene data show CDR1 as SGHTS and CDR2 as YDEGEE. The CDR3 spells CASSSGQGLNTEAFF. The CDR3 region has the DNA TGTGCCAGCAGCTCGGGACAGGGACTGAACACTGAAGCTTTCTTT.

The chain combines TRBV6-4 with TRBJ1-1; tentatively, D is TRBD1 (5 bases). This CDR3 comprises 13 residues. Trimming cost V 7 bases and J 0 bases, with 9 bases left between them. Germline values: CDR1 MRHNA, CDR2 SNTAGT. CDR3 bases: TGTGCCAGCAAATCGACAGTGAACACTGAAGCTTTCTTT. This translates into CASKSTVNTEAFF.

CDR3 bases: TGTGCCAGTAGTACCCTAGGGACACCTGATCAGCCCCAGCATTTT. Its protein product is CASSTLGTPDQPQHF. The rearrangement links TRBV19 to TRBJ1-5, with D perhaps TRBD1 (6 bases). Trimming took off 4 bases at V and 5 bases at J, with 15 bases between the two ends. The germline V gene encodes CDR1 LNHDA and CDR2 SQIVND (reference sequence). The CDR3 spans 15 residues.

This CDR3 reads CASRTGTVGNTIYF. CDR3 sequence (DNA): TGTGCCAGCCGAACCGGGACAGTTGGAAACACCATATATTTT. This sequence joins TRBV2 and TRBJ1-3; 7 bases align to TRBD1. The CDR3 has 14 amino acids. Germline loops: CDR1 SNHLY, CDR2 FYNNEI. After removal of 8 bases from V and 3 bases from J, the junction contained 7 bases not matched to a gene.

The chain has TRBV15 and TRBJ2-5; 9 bases match TRBD2. The V gene's germline CDR1 is LNHNV and CDR2 YYDKDF (reference sequence). V dropped 5 bases and J dropped 1; count of bases not matched to a gene: 8. The CDR3 spans 16 residues. Here the CDR3 DNA reads TGTGCCACCAGCCGGGAGGGCGGGGGGGGCCAAGAGACCCAGTACTTC. This translates into CATSREGGGGQETQYF. Full variable domain (remainder filled in from reference TRBV15 and TRBJ2-5): DAMVIQNPRYQVTQFGKPVTLSCSQTLNHNVMYWYQQKSSQAPKLLFHYYDKDFNNEADTPDNFQSRRPNTSFCFLDIRSPGLGDTAMYLCATSREGGGGQETQYFGPGTRLLVL.

V and J are TRBV10-2 and TRBJ1-3, with 9 bases fitting TRBD1. V was pared by 2 bases and J by 6 bases, with 5 bases of the junction left unmatched. The CDR3 sequence is 15 residues long. Per the germline V gene, CDR1 is WSHSY and CDR2 is SAAADI. The CDR3 DNA follows: TGCGCCAGCAGTGAGAGCGGACAGGGGAAAAACACCATATATTTT. Encoded protein: CASSESGQGKNTIYF.

This chain links TRBV3-1 (or the pseudogene TRBV3-2) with TRBJ1-1; maybe TRBD1 (6 bases). The V and J ends lost 5 bases and 4 bases respectively, with 17 bases between them. The CDR3 consists of 15 residues. Germline lookup yields CDR1 LGHDT and CDR2 YNNKEL (reference sequence). The CDR3 is CASSLGRQGSTEAFF. The CDR3 DNA sequence: TGTGCCAGCAGCTTAGGTAGGCAGGGGTCCACTGAAGCTTTCTTT.

This clone was found a few times. The chain joins TRBV2 to TRBJ1-5; D perhaps matches TRBD1 (5 bases). Trimming removed 6 bases at V and 1 base at J, with 7 bases between. The CDR3 loop spans 13 amino acids. Germline assignment: CDR1 SNHLY and CDR2 FYNNEI. CDR3 bases: TGTGCCAGCAGGGAGGGGAGCAATCAGCCCCAGCATTTT. Translating gives CASREGSNQPQHF.

V is TRBV27 and J is TRBJ2-2, with 7 bases lining up with TRBD2. The CDR3 totals 15 residues. V trimming: 0 bases; J trimming: 7 bases; junction bases outside the gene matches: 5. CDR1 and CDR2 from the germline V gene are MNHEY and SMNVEV (reference sequence). Here the CDR3 DNA reads TGTGCCAGCAGTTTATCACATGGGGGGGGCGGGGAGCTGTTTTTT. It codes for CASSLSHGGGGELFF.

This chain uses TRBV9 with TRBJ2-7; TRBD1 is a possible D gene (5 bases). The CDR3 covers 13 residues. Trimming took 4 bases from V and 0 from J, leaving 8 bases between them. Germline V gene lookup returns CDR1 SGDLS and CDR2 YYNGEE. CDR3 region: CASSRQSSYEQYF. Written as DNA, the CDR3 is TGTGCCAGCAGCCGACAGAGCTCCTACGAGCAGTACTTC.

In its sample, this clone was seen a few times. The rearrangement links TRBV20-1 to TRBJ1-2; D is unclear. In germline, CDR1 is DFQATT, CDR2 SNEGSKA (reference sequence). Trimming left V 3 bases short and J 2 bases short, with 7 bases between. This CDR3 spans 12 amino acids. CDR3 bases: TGCAGTGCTAGTTCGGAGAACTATGGCTACACCTTC. As protein: CSASSENYGYTF.

The chain couples TRBV3-1 (or the pseudogene TRBV3-2) to TRBJ2-5; TRBD2 aligns across 7 bases. J gave up 2 bases and V 4 bases, and 4 bases lay outside the gene matches. The CDR3 consists of 14 residues. Germline V gene sequence: CDR1 LGHDT, CDR2 YNNKEL (reference sequence). The CDR3 is CASSPWEGQETQYF. CDR3 in DNA: TGTGCCAGCAGCCCCTGGGAGGGGCAAGAGACCCAGTACTTC.